These 12 T cell receptor beta chains originate from one sample sequenced in a study of Tregs in tolerant kidney transplant recipients. Measured with immunoSEQ multiplex PCR; TCRdb has only the in-frame clones, and not every one. The data show under 300,000 clones, 65% to 85% seen once. Sequencing input: CD4+ T cells from blood. These receptors were taken from a human donor in good health.

This clone was counted once. V and J are TRBV5-1 and TRBJ1-1; 7 bases map to TRBD1. V gave up 4 bases and J gave up 0 bases; unmatched junction bases: 6. The CDR3 extends over 15 amino acids. In germline, CDR1 is SGHRS, CDR2 YFSETQ. CDR3 loop: CASSPRDSVNTEAFF. DNA of the CDR3: TGCGCCAGCAGCCCCCGGGACAGTGTGAACACTGAAGCTTTCTTT.

The genes are TRBV7-3 and TRBJ2-1, with D hard to call. V gave up 5 bases and J gave up 0 bases, with 11 bases separating them. CDR3 size: 15 residues. The germline CDR1 and CDR2 sequences are SGHTA and FQGTGA. The CDR3 nucleotides are TGTGCCAGCAGCCCCCTCGCACACTCCTACAATGAGCAGTTCTTC. Protein sequence: CASSPLAHSYNEQFF.

In DNA, the CDR3 is TGTGCCAGCTCGCGACAGGGGAGGACGAACAATGAGCAGTTCTTC. It translates to CASSRQGRTNNEQFF. The V call is TRBV18, the J call TRBJ2-1; 8 bases line up with TRBD1. Germline CDR1 KGHSH, CDR2 LQKENI. After removal of 6 bases from V and 5 bases from J, the junction contained 9 bases not matched to a gene. CDR3 length equals 15 residues.

This chain connects TRBV2 to TRBJ2-3, with no clear D. Deletions cut 5 bases from V and 0 bases from J, with 6 bases between. Germline CDR1 is SNHLY and CDR2 is FYNNEI. The CDR3 is 13 residues long. CDR3 nucleotides: TGTGCCAGCAGTTATGACAGCACAGATACGCAGTATTTT. Protein: CASSYDSTDTQYF.

V gene TRBV30 combines with J gene TRBJ1-2, with D perhaps matching TRBD1 (6 bases). Germline V gives CDR1 GTSNPN, CDR2 SVGIG (reference sequence). The CDR3 length is 14 residues. Trimming shortened V by 2 bases and J by 3 bases, and 13 bases separated the two germline ends. CDR3 nucleotide sequence: TGTGCCTGGAGTTACAGGGTAGGCGACTATGGCTACACCTTC. It encodes CAWSYRVGDYGYTF.

This rearrangement joins TRBV6-4 to TRBJ2-1; 8 nucleotides line up with TRBD1. In germline, CDR1 is MRHNA, CDR2 SNTAGT. The CDR3 runs to 13 residues. Unmatched junction bases numbered 5, after V lost 5 bases and J lost 8 bases. CDR3 DNA: TGTGCCAGCAGTACGGACAGGGACGATGAGCAGTTCTTC. Translating gives CASSTDRDDEQFF.

This chain joins TRBV5-1 and TRBJ2-1, with a possible D match to TRBD2 (6 bases). V lost 3 bases, J lost 0 bases, and 13 bases lay in between. This CDR3 is 16 amino acids long. Germline V lookup: CDR1 SGHRS, CDR2 YFSETQ. In DNA form, the CDR3 reads TGCGCCAGCAGCTCTAACCTCGGGAGCTCCTACAATGAGCAGTTCTTC. It yields the protein CASSSNLGSSYNEQFF.

The chain links TRBV2 to TRBJ2-7, with D tentatively TRBD1 (5 bases). The germline V and J ends were trimmed by 5 bases and 0 bases, with 8 bases remaining between them. Germline loops: CDR1 SNHLY, CDR2 FYNNEI. The CDR3 is 13 residues long. CDR3 in amino acids: CASSLGDSYEQYF. CDR3 sequence (DNA): TGTGCCAGCAGTTTAGGGGACTCCTACGAGCAGTACTTC.

This clone was seen once. The chain has TRBV7-2 and TRBJ1-5, with TRBD1 identical over 9 bases. Looked up from germline, CDR1 is SGHTA and CDR2 is FQGNSA. With 2 bases clipped from V and 3 bases from J, the junction kept 11 bases outside the gene matches. This CDR3 region has 18 residues. The CDR3 nucleotides read TGTGCCAGCAGCTTAAGGGGGACAGGGTGGCCCTTCAATCAGCCCCAGCATTTT. This sequence encodes CASSLRGTGWPFNQPQHF.

The chain couples TRBV11-3 to TRBJ2-1; D may be TRBD2 (6 bases). Germline V gene sequence: CDR1 SGHNT, CDR2 YENEEA. The CDR3 has 15 amino acids. V was shortened by 5 bases and J by 0 bases, with 11 bases between the two germline ends. The CDR3 loop is CASSPSGVSYNEQFF. For the CDR3, the DNA is TGTGCCAGCAGCCCGTCGGGAGTCTCCTACAATGAGCAGTTCTTC. Filled out from reference TRBV11-3 and TRBJ2-1, the complete variable domain reads EAGVVQSPRYKIIEKKQPVAFWCNPISGHNTLYWYLQNLGQGPELLIRYENEEAVDDSQLPKDRFSAERLKGVDSTLKIQPAELGDSAVYLCASSPSGVSYNEQFFGPGTRLTVL.

This chain links TRBV5-1 with TRBJ2-5; no clear D gene. CDR3 size: 13 residues. Germline lookup yields CDR1 SGHRS and CDR2 YFSETQ. The V end was cut by 4 bases, the J end by 3 bases, with 10 bases between. The CDR3: CASSLIQEETQYF. CDR3 sequence (DNA): TGCGCCAGCAGCCTAATTCAGGAAGAGACCCAGTACTTC.

The chain links TRBV5-1 to TRBJ2-5, with a tentative D call TRBD2 (5 bases). Per the germline V gene, CDR1 is SGHRS and CDR2 is YFSETQ. The CDR3 extends over 15 amino acids. Trimming stripped 0 bases from V and 2 bases from J, with 11 bases between. The CDR3 region has the DNA TGCGCCAGCAGCTTGGCCTCAGCGGCACAAGAGACCCAGTACTTC. Translated: CASSLASAAQETQYF.